The 2 T cell receptor beta chains reported below all come from one sample, sequenced in a study of early T cells in non-severe SARS-CoV-2 infection. TCRdb recomputed calls from the 5' RACE reads with MiXCR, one row per CDR3 protein. Of approximately 66,000 distinct CDR3 sequences listed, roughly an eighth are singletons. Sequences were obtained from whole blood. The receptors derive from an adult who was a healthcare worker with PCR-confirmed SARS-CoV-2 infection or an uninfected control (not recorded which).

This clonotype occurred many times. This chain joins TRBV24-1 and TRBJ2-6, with D hard to call. Germline V gene sequence: CDR1 KGHDR, CDR2 SFDVKD. This CDR3 is built from 15 residues. V gave up 3 bases and J gave up 0 bases, with 5 bases separating them. This chain's CDR3 is CATSDRLSGANVLTF. The CDR3 nucleotides are TGTGCCACCAGTGATAGGCTCTCTGGGGCCAACGTCCTGACTTTC.

This clonotype was detected many times. The chain employs TRBV20-1 and TRBJ2-5; D ambiguous. V was pared by 3 bases and J by 0 bases, with 8 bases between. The CDR3 spans 13 residues. CDR1 DFQATT and CDR2 SNEGSKA come from the germline V gene (reference sequence). The CDR3 bases are TGCAGTGCTAGGGCAGCCAACCAAGAGACCCAGTACTTC. Protein product: CSARAANQETQYF.